Sequencing of this TCR beta chain was carried out in a study of cytomegalovirus exposure and HLA in healthy donors. PCR employed 60 Vbeta and 13 Jbeta primers. Produced via immunoSEQ multiplex PCR; TCRdb's table is partial and in-frame only. Recorded for this sample: some 140,000 clones. Study-wide findings and caveats: An analysis that came later showed most CMV-associated TCR beta chains appearing HLA-restricted.

Remarks on this clone: What it binds is not known.

From germline, CDR1 is SGHTA and CDR2 FQGTGA. The CDR3 is 12 amino acids. V was shortened by 4 bases and J by 7 bases, with 7 bases between the two germline ends. The source material was PBMCs. The receptor was isolated from an older woman in good health and CMV-seronegative. The chain recombines TRBV7-3 with TRBJ2-2, with unresolved D. Written as DNA, the CDR3 is TGTGCCAGCAGCTCCTCGGGCGGGGAGCTGTTTTTT. Its protein is CASSSSGGELFF.